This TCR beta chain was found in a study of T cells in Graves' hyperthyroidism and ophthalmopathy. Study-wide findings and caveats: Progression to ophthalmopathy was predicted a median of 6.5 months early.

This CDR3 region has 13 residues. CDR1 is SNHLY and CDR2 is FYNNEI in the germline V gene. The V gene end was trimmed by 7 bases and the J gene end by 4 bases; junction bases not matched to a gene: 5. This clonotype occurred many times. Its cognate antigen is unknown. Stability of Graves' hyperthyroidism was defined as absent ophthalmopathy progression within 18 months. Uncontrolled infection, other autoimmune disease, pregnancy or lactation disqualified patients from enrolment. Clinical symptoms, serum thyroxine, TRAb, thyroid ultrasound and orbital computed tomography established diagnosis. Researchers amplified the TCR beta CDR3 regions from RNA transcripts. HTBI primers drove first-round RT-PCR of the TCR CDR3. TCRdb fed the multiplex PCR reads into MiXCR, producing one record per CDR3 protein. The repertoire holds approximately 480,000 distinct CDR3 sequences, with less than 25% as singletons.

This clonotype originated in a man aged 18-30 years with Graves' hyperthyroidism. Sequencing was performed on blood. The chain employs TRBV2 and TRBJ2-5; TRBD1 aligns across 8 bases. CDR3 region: CASIQDRAETQYF. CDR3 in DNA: TGTGCCAGCATTCAGGACAGGGCAGAGACCCAGTACTTC. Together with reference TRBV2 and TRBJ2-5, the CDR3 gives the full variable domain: EPEVTQTPSHQVTQMGQEVILRCVPISNHLYFYWYRQILGQKVEFLVSFYNNEISEKSEIFDDQFSVERPDGSNFTLKIRSTKLEDSAMYFCASIQDRAETQYFGPGTRLLVL.